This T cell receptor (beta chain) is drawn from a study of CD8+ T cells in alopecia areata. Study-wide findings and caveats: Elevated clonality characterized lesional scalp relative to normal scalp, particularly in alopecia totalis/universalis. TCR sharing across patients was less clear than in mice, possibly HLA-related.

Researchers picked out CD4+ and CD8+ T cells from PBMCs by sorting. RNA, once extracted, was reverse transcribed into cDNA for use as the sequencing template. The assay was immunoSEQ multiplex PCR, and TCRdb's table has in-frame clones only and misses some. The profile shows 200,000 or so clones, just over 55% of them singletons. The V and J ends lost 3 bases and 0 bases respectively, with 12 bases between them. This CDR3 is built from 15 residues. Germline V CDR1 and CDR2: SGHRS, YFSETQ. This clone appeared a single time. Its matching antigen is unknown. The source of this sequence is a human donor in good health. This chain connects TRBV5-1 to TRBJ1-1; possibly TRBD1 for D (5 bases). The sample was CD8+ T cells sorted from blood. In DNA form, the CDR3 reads TGCGCCAGCAGCTCGGTGACAGACATGAACACTGAAGCTTTCTTT. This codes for CASSSVTDMNTEAFF.